This TCR beta chain is from a study of T cell changes during pregnancy in multiple sclerosis (dated by TCRdb to 2018 to 2020). For the study in its entirety: The study looked at changes in the T cell repertoire across pregnancy in women with multiple sclerosis.

To prepare the library, the immunoSEQ multiplex PCR assay was applied. What TCRdb holds here is the immuneACCESS table cut down to in-frame rearrangements. Part of the clones is not present; checked against another copy, under half of the missing clones reflect an unresolved V gene, and the others are unexplained. The sample data list some 100,000 clones, and about 91% of these were observed just once. About 2.9% of the sample belongs to the ten largest clones. Comment on this clone: Its antigen is not yet known. Base qualities were left out, and no much larger clone turns up one base away.

CDR1 and CDR2 are read off the germline V gene (reference sequence) as SEHNR and FQNEAQ. Germline trimming: 7 bases from V, 7 bases from J; junction bases outside gene matches: 7. The cysteine opens and the phenylalanine closes a CDR3 of 15 amino acids. Just the 45-base CDR3 DNA is kept, in frame starting at base 1. The source of this sequence is a female donor with multiple sclerosis, enrolled in a pregnancy study. The sequencing here drew on peripheral blood, taken in the second trimester of pregnancy. The chain links TRBV7-9 with TRBJ2-1; the junction holds 13 bases that match TRBD2. The DNA is TGTGCCAGCACCCCTGGGACTAGCGGGATAAATGAGCAGTTCTTC. Its coded protein is CASTPGTSGINEQFF.